One and the same sample provided the 25 T cell receptor beta chains below, sequenced in a study of identical twins. TCRdb reprocessed the 5' RACE reads via MiXCR and lists one record per CDR3 protein. The table has about 720,000 distinct CDR3 sequences, 15% to 20% seen once. The data were also submitted as part of a second study, on T cells expressing NK-cell markers.

The sequenced material came from PBMCs. Source of these receptors: a young woman in good health.

The J gene is TRBJ2-1, the V gene TRBV5-5; D gene ambiguous. CDR3 length: 13 residues. Trimming took 7 bases from V and 1 from J, leaving 9 bases between them. Germline CDR1 reads SGHKS; CDR2 reads YYEKEE (reference sequence). Here the CDR3 reads CASLEISYNEQFF. CDR3 in DNA: TGTGCCAGCTTGGAGATTTCCTACAATGAGCAGTTCTTC.

There are a few counts of this clonotype. The genes are TRBV4-1 and TRBJ1-1; D perhaps matches TRBD1 (5 bases). The germline V gene encodes CDR1 MGHRA and CDR2 YSYEKL. The CDR3 is made up of 16 amino acids. V lost 2 bases to trimming and J lost 6 bases, with 19 bases between them. In DNA form, the CDR3 reads TGCGCCAGCAGCCAAACAGGCTGGGGACCCACGGCTGAAGCTTTCTTT. Encoded protein: CASSQTGWGPTAEAFF.

This clonotype came up a few times. This sequence joins TRBV12-3 or TRBV12-4 and TRBJ2-1; unclear D gene. The CDR3 spans 17 residues. Trimming pared 8 bases from V and 2 bases from J, leaving 22 bases between. CDR3 amino acids: CASPTFGLVSPYNEQFF. The DNA for the CDR3 is TGTGCCAGCCCCACTTTTGGTCTCGTCAGTCCCTACAATGAGCAGTTCTTC.

This clonotype has a handful of counts. The gene calls are TRBV4-3 and TRBJ2-7; D not resolved. V gave up 4 bases and J gave up 4 bases, with 14 bases separating them. Germline lookup yields CDR1 LGHNA and CDR2 YSLEER. This CDR3 is built from 14 residues. CDR3 in amino acids: CASSPAGNEYEQYF. CDR3 sequence (DNA): TGCGCCAGCAGCCCGGCCGGAAACGAATACGAGCAGTACTTC.

The rearrangement joins TRBV2 to TRBJ1-1; 7 bases map to TRBD1. The ends lost 11 bases at V and 6 bases at J; junction bases unmatched: 6. Germline V gene sequence: CDR1 SNHLY, CDR2 FYNNEI. CDR3 length: 11 residues. The CDR3 loop reads CAGQGEAEAFF. The CDR3 nucleotides read TGTGCCGGCCAGGGGGAGGCTGAAGCTTTCTTT.

The chain combines TRBV7-9 with TRBJ2-2; D not certain. V was clipped by 1 base and J by 2 bases, with 8 bases between them. CDR3 length: 15 amino acids. CDR1 SEHNR and CDR2 FQNEAQ come from the germline V gene (reference sequence). The CDR3 is CASSLDSGNTGELFF. The CDR3 region has the DNA TGTGCCAGCAGCTTAGATTCCGGAAACACCGGGGAGCTGTTTTTT.

This clonotype was observed a handful of times. The chain uses TRBV5-1 and TRBJ2-7, with D possibly being TRBD1 or TRBD2 (5 bases each). Germline V gives CDR1 SGHRS, CDR2 YFSETQ. The CDR3 loop spans 13 amino acids. Trimming left V 3 bases short and J 3 bases short, with 10 bases between. This CDR3 is CASSWDRDYEQYF. CDR3 nucleotide sequence: TGCGCCAGCAGCTGGGACCGGGACTACGAGCAGTACTTC.

This clonotype was counted between two and nine times. The chain has TRBV7-9 and TRBJ2-7; TRBD1 is a possible D gene (6 bases). Germline CDR1 and CDR2: SEHNR and FQNEAQ (reference sequence). V was trimmed by 1 base and J by 6 bases, leaving 13 bases between them. CDR3 length: 14 residues. CDR3 loop: CASSLGTGTAEQYF. In DNA, the CDR3 is TGTGCCAGCAGCTTAGGTACAGGGACGGCCGAGCAGTACTTC.

This clonotype was found a few times. The DNA for the CDR3 is TGCAGTGCCCCTGATCTAGAGCTACAGTTCTTC. Residues: CSAPDLELQFF. The rearrangement joins TRBV20-1 to TRBJ2-1; no definite D call. This CDR3 is 11 amino acids long. Germline V gives CDR1 DFQATT, CDR2 SNEGSKA (reference sequence). Trimming shortened V by 6 bases and J by 13 bases, and 16 bases separated the two germline ends.

The CDR3 sequence: CASSLAGQGEQYF. DNA of the CDR3: TGCGCCAGCAGCTTGGCCGGACAGGGCGAGCAGTACTTC. The chain joins TRBV5-1 to TRBJ2-7, with 8 positions matching TRBD1. CDR1 SGHRS and CDR2 YFSETQ come from the germline V gene. V was clipped by 0 bases and J by 6 bases; unmatched bases: 2. The CDR3 loop spans 13 amino acids.

By its share, this clonotype is medium-sized. The gene calls are TRBV5-5 and TRBJ1-1, with a possible D match to TRBD1 (5 bases). V was cut by 2 bases and J by 6 bases, with 8 bases left in between. CDR1 SGHKS and CDR2 YYEKEE come from the germline V gene (reference sequence). The CDR3 totals 12 residues. The CDR3 region has the DNA TGTGCCAGCAGCTTCGTAGGGGCTGAAGCTTTCTTT. Translation: CASSFVGAEAFF.

This clonotype has only a few counts. V is TRBV7-9 and J is TRBJ2-1; 10 bases map to TRBD1. The CDR3 is 16 amino acids. V was pared by 2 bases and J by 6 bases, with 7 bases of the junction left unmatched. Per the germline V gene, CDR1 is SEHNR and CDR2 is FQNEAQ (reference sequence). The CDR3 DNA reads TGTGCCAGCAGCTTATCGGGAGGACAGGGGGTCAATGAGCAGTTCTTC. Its protein is CASSLSGGQGVNEQFF. Variable domain in full (rest from reference TRBV7-9 and TRBJ2-1): DTGVSQNPRHKITKRGQNVTFRCDPISEHNRLYWYRQTLGQGPEFLTYFQNEAQLEKSRLLSDRFSAERPKGSFSTLEIQRTEQGDSAMYLCASSLSGGQGVNEQFFGPGTRLTVL.

The chain has TRBV24-1 and TRBJ2-5; no firm D call. V was shortened by 5 bases and J by 1 base, with 7 bases between the two germline ends. This CDR3 region has 13 residues. From germline, CDR1 is KGHDR and CDR2 SFDVKD. CDR3 coding DNA: TGTGCCACCAGTGTAACACCCCAAGAGACCCAGTACTTC. Translating it yields CATSVTPQETQYF.

The table lists this clonotype with a few counts. The chain recombines TRBV6-1 with TRBJ1-6; perhaps TRBD1 as D (6 bases). The CDR3 extends over 18 amino acids. Trimming removed 6 bases from V and 5 bases from J, with 23 bases in between. In germline, CDR1 is MNHNS, CDR2 SASEGT. Here the CDR3 DNA reads TGTGCCAGCAGCCGTTGGATGGGGGCCACAAGTGATAATTCACCCCTCCACTTT. Amino acid sequence: CASSRWMGATSDNSPLHF.

This clonotype was seen a single time. The chain uses TRBV5-1 and TRBJ1-2; 7 bases map to TRBD1. The CDR3 has 15 amino acids. The germline V gene encodes CDR1 SGHRS and CDR2 YFSETQ. J gave up 2 bases and V 2 bases, and 6 bases lay outside the gene matches. The CDR3 coding sequence is TGCGCCAGCAGCTTACCGACAGGGTTAAACTATGGCTACACCTTC. Translated, it gives CASSLPTGLNYGYTF.

This chain uses TRBV7-6 with TRBJ2-2; 9 bases are shared with TRBD2. Germline V CDR1 and CDR2: SGHVS, FNYEAQ. The CDR3 length is 16 residues. The trim removed 8 bases at V and 5 bases at J, leaving 12 bases unmatched. The CDR3 loop is CASGGGLAGETGELFF. In nucleotides, the CDR3 is TGTGCCAGCGGAGGGGGGTTAGCGGGAGAGACCGGGGAGCTGTTTTTT.

This chain links TRBV18 with TRBJ1-5; 9 bases are shared with TRBD1. Germline V gene lookup returns CDR1 KGHSH and CDR2 LQKENI. CDR3 size: 14 residues. Trimming cost V 6 bases and J 9 bases; bases outside gene matches: 9. The CDR3 reads CASSRRDRVPPQHF. CDR3 DNA: TGTGCCAGCTCCCGCCGGGACAGGGTGCCGCCCCAGCATTTT.

This clonotype was detected a few times. This chain uses TRBV5-1 with TRBJ2-7; D remains unclear. Germline CDR1 is SGHRS and CDR2 is YFSETQ. V lost 1 base and J lost 5, with 13 bases in between. This CDR3 spans 14 amino acids. The CDR3 protein is CASSLQETGDEQYF. The CDR3 region has the DNA TGCGCCAGCAGCTTGCAGGAAACGGGTGACGAGCAGTACTTC.

Only a few counts were recorded for this clonotype. The chain employs TRBV4-2 and TRBJ2-5; 9 nucleotides agree with TRBD2. CDR1 LGHNA and CDR2 YNFKEQ come from the germline V gene. The trim removed 4 bases at V and 4 bases at J, leaving 13 bases unmatched. CDR3 size: 17 residues. Here the CDR3 reads CASSLVGSGGLGETQYF. For the CDR3, the DNA is TGTGCCAGCAGCCTTGTTGGTAGCGGGGGCTTAGGAGAGACCCAGTACTTC.

This clonotype showed up many times. This rearrangement joins TRBV6-5 to TRBJ2-4; no clear D gene. CDR3 length: 16 residues. Germline values: CDR1 MNHEY, CDR2 SVGAGI. Trimming left V 2 bases short and J 0 bases short, with 11 bases between. The CDR3 sequence: CASSYGVSLAKNIQYF. CDR3 bases: TGTGCCAGCAGTTACGGAGTCTCCTTAGCCAAAAACATTCAGTACTTC.

This clonotype was found a few times. CDR3 residues: CSARDGAGGSEAFF. The DNA of the CDR3 is TGCAGTGCTAGAGATGGAGCCGGGGGCAGCGAAGCTTTCTTT. V and J are TRBV20-1 and TRBJ1-1, with D tentatively TRBD1 (6 bases). Trimming took 0 bases from V and 8 from J, leaving 16 bases between them. Germline assignment: CDR1 DFQATT and CDR2 SNEGSKA (reference sequence). The length of the CDR3 is 14 residues.

There are a few counts of this clonotype. V and J are TRBV2 and TRBJ2-5; D is uncertain. The germline gives CDR1 SNHLY, CDR2 FYNNEI. CDR3 size: 11 residues. V lost 8 bases and J 4 bases, leaving 8 bases between the germline ends. The CDR3 region is CASGYRETQYF. The CDR3 nucleotides are TGTGCCAGCGGGTATCGAGAGACCCAGTACTTC.

In this sample, this clonotype turned up a few times. One base away lies a much larger clone, so this may be a sequencing read error. The chain employs TRBV7-9 and TRBJ1-5, with D unresolved. CDR1 and CDR2 (germline): SEHNR, FQNEAQ (reference sequence). V was pared by 3 bases and J by 7 bases, with 7 bases between. The CDR3 has 12 residues. The DNA of the CDR3 is TGTGCCAGCAGCTTGGTGGAACAGCCCCAGCATTTT. Protein: CASSLVEQPQHF.

This clonotype occurred a few times. This CDR3 reads CASSYRDGNTGELFF. The CDR3 nucleotides are TGTGCCAGCAGTTACCGGGACGGTAACACCGGGGAGCTGTTTTTT. V is TRBV12-3 or TRBV12-4 and J is TRBJ2-2; tentatively, D is TRBD1 or TRBD2 (5 bases each). Trimming removed 4 bases from V and 2 bases from J, with 11 bases in between. The CDR3 extends over 15 amino acids.

In its sample, this clonotype was seen many times. The junction differs from germline at one of its ends, possibly a read error. The rearrangement links TRBV5-1 to TRBJ2-1, with 9 positions matching TRBD2. Germline CDR1 reads SGHRS; CDR2 reads YFSETQ. The CDR3 extends over 13 amino acids. The CDR3 is CASSLAGVNEQFF. Written as DNA, the CDR3 is TGTGCCAGCAGTTTAGCGGGAGTCAATGAGCAGTTCTTC.